The following is a T cell receptor (beta chain) sequence with its context. Its antigen remains unidentified. MiXCR was run by TCRdb on the multiplex PCR reads, yielding one entry per CDR3 protein. The sample lists about 230,000 distinct CDR3 sequences, about 30% seen once, with roughly 1.5% in the top ten. This entry comes from a study of breast tumors, draining lymph nodes, adjacent tissues. The lymph nodes were axillary draining lymph nodes from breast cancer patients. Overall study results and limits: Tumor and nontumor repertoires were significantly more similar in luminal-like than in basal-like breast cancer. Tumor TCR diversity was below lymph nodes but above nontumor tissue. Findings are consistent with lymph node origin and intratumoral expansion of most tumor T cells.

Input material: axillary lymph node tissue. The sequence was obtained from a female donor with breast cancer. Some clones in this sample may be carry-over from other donors' samples.

The CDR3 DNA follows: TGCAGTGCTAGCGACAGTCGCCAGAGGCTGGAGACCCAGTACTTC. Its protein product is CSASDSRQRLETQYF. This chain joins TRBV20-1 and TRBJ2-5; D might be TRBD1 (5 bases). CDR3 length: 15 amino acids. Germline V gene data show CDR1 as DFQATT and CDR2 as SNEGSKA (reference sequence). V gave up 3 bases and J gave up 5 bases, with 19 bases separating them.